A single sample gave rise to the 15 T cell receptor beta chains below, sequenced in a study of blood T cell repertoires in COVID-19. The data were produced by immunoSEQ multiplex PCR, yet TCRdb's version contains in-frame clones alone and is incomplete. The sample has about 250,000 clones, about 79% seen once. The source material was peripheral blood. The receptors stem from a man older than 75 with acute or convalescent COVID-19.

The table lists this clone with a few counts. The chain employs TRBV28 and TRBJ1-5; D gene unclear. Germline V gives CDR1 MDHEN, CDR2 SYDVKM. V lost 1 base and J 2 bases, leaving 6 bases between the germline ends. The CDR3 contains 14 residues. This CDR3 is CASSLSRGNQPQHF. The CDR3 DNA is TGTGCCAGCAGTTTATCGAGGGGCAATCAGCCCCAGCATTTT.

The chain joins TRBV3-1 (or the pseudogene TRBV3-2) to TRBJ1-3; the D gene is possibly TRBD1 (5 bases). V lost 1 base and J lost 3, with 16 bases in between. The CDR3 has 17 amino acids. Germline V CDR1 and CDR2: LGHDT, YNNKEL (reference sequence). The CDR3 loop reads CASSQGRGDPLGNTIYF. The CDR3 DNA reads TGTGCCAGCAGCCAAGGGCGGGGGGACCCACTTGGAAACACCATATATTTT.

The chain is built from TRBV6-1 and TRBJ2-5; 10 bases align to TRBD2. Germline V gene sequence: CDR1 MNHNS, CDR2 SASEGT. This CDR3 region has 16 residues. The trim removed 4 bases at V and 5 bases at J, leaving 10 bases unmatched. This CDR3 is CASSGTGTSAMETQYF. The CDR3 DNA reads TGTGCCAGCAGTGGAACCGGGACTAGCGCGATGGAGACCCAGTACTTC.

Here the CDR3 DNA reads TGTGCCAGCAGTTTGGAGCCGACGGCTAACTATGGCTACACCTTC. Translation gives CASSLEPTANYGYTF. V usage is TRBV27 and J usage is TRBJ1-2; D remains ambiguous. V lost 3 bases to trimming and J lost 0 bases, with 11 bases between them. The V gene's germline CDR1 is MNHEY and CDR2 SMNVEV (reference sequence). This CDR3 contains 15 residues.

This chain links TRBV14 with TRBJ1-1; 8 bases map to TRBD1. Germline V gives CDR1 SGHDN, CDR2 FVKESK. This CDR3 region has 12 residues. V shed 5 bases, J shed 11 bases, and the junction held 7 bases outside the gene matches. The CDR3 is CASSSDRVRAFF. The CDR3 DNA reads TGTGCCAGCAGCTCGGACAGGGTGCGTGCTTTCTTT.

The J gene is TRBJ2-7, the V gene TRBV30; D may be TRBD1 (5 bases). The germline V gene has CDR1 GTSNPN and CDR2 SVGIG (reference sequence). This CDR3 has 10 amino acids. CDR3 in amino acids: CLRTNYEQYF. As DNA, the CDR3 is TGTCTGAGGACAAACTACGAGCAGTACTTC.

This clone came up once. The chain has TRBV29-1 and TRBJ2-1; 11 bases map to TRBD2. Germline loops: CDR1 SQVTM, CDR2 ANQGSEA. The CDR3 spans 17 residues. V shed 2 bases and J 4 bases; nucleotides not matched to a gene: 10. The CDR3 region is CSVEKRLAGGRYNEQFF. As DNA, the CDR3 is TGCAGCGTTGAAAAACGGCTAGCGGGGGGACGGTACAATGAGCAGTTCTTC.

This sequence joins TRBV14 and TRBJ1-2; D gene unclear. Deletions cut 0 bases from V and 7 bases from J, with 18 bases between. CDR3 length: 16 residues. CDR1 and CDR2 (germline): SGHDN, FVKESK. The CDR3 here is CASSQDYLPARGGYTF. The CDR3 DNA reads TGTGCCAGCAGCCAAGATTATTTGCCGGCCCGGGGTGGCTACACCTTC.

The gene calls are TRBV5-1 and TRBJ2-7, with 8 bases aligning to TRBD2. Germline lookup yields CDR1 SGHRS and CDR2 YFSETQ. Germline trimming cut 2 bases from V and 0 bases from J; bases unmatched to any gene: 7. This CDR3 region has 16 residues. The CDR3: CASSFSGAGGSYEQYF. The CDR3 DNA reads as TGCGCCAGCAGCTTTTCAGGGGCGGGGGGCTCCTACGAGCAGTACTTC.

J is TRBJ1-5 and V is TRBV5-4, with no clear D. The CDR3 covers 12 residues. The germline V gene encodes CDR1 SGHNT and CDR2 YYREEE (reference sequence). The V gene lost 0 bases and the J gene lost 6 bases, with 4 bases spanning the gap. This CDR3 is CASSLDGQPQHF. Written as DNA, the CDR3 is TGTGCCAGCAGCTTGGACGGTCAGCCCCAGCATTTT.

V gene TRBV28 combines with J gene TRBJ2-2; a weak D match, TRBD2 (7 bases). Germline lookup yields CDR1 MDHEN and CDR2 SYDVKM. The CDR3 consists of 14 residues. V was cut by 8 bases and J by 4 bases, with 14 bases left in between. The CDR3 loop reads CASLQGGGTGELFF. CDR3 nucleotide sequence: TGTGCCAGCCTTCAAGGGGGGGGCACCGGGGAGCTGTTTTTT. Full variable domain (outside the CDR3, taken from reference TRBV28 and TRBJ2-2): DVKVTQSSRYLVKRTGEKVFLECVQDMDHENMFWYRQDPGLGLRLIYFSYDVKMKEKGDIPEGYSVSREKKERFSLILESASTNQTSMYLCASLQGGGTGELFFGEGSRLTVL.

V and J are TRBV19 and TRBJ2-6; 8 nucleotides line up with TRBD1. The CDR3 runs 15 residues. The germline V gene encodes CDR1 LNHDA and CDR2 SQIVND (reference sequence). Germline trimming cut 4 bases from V and 1 base from J; bases unmatched to any gene: 0. The CDR3 nucleotides read TGTGCCAGTAGTAGACAGGGGTCTGGGGCCAACGTCCTGACTTTC. Amino acid sequence: CASSRQGSGANVLTF.

The CDR3: CASSHPNRGHGYGYTF. The CDR3 nucleotides read TGCGCCAGCAGCCACCCCAACAGGGGGCATGGCTATGGCTACACCTTC. The chain couples TRBV4-1 to TRBJ1-2; 9 bases fit TRBD1. V lost 3 bases and J lost 4; bases outside the gene matches: 9. The CDR3 is 16 residues long. Germline values: CDR1 MGHRA, CDR2 YSYEKL.

V usage is TRBV4-1 and J usage is TRBJ1-5; D is perhaps TRBD1 (5 bases). Germline CDR1 MGHRA, CDR2 YSYEKL. This CDR3 region has 16 residues. The V and J ends lost 0 bases and 6 bases respectively, with 15 bases between them. In DNA, the CDR3 is TGCGCCAGCAGCCAAGATCCCAGGGCTAAAGGTCAGCCCCAGCATTTT. Amino acids: CASSQDPRAKGQPQHF.

This clone was observed once. The V and J genes are TRBV19 and TRBJ2-3, with a weak D call TRBD2 (6 bases). This CDR3 has 16 amino acids. Germline CDR1 is LNHDA and CDR2 is SQIVND (reference sequence). V was shortened by 7 bases and J by 1 base, with 18 bases between the two germline ends. CDR3 sequence (DNA): TGTGCCAGTAAGGAAGCTGGGGCGGGACGCACAGATACGCAGTATTTT. This sequence encodes CASKEAGAGRTDTQYF.